This T cell receptor (beta chain) was identified during a study of cytomegalovirus exposure and HLA in healthy donors. Looking at the study overall: Early released data had approximately 86 million unique TCRs, all coming from HLA-typed donors. The study, taken as a whole, reports: Researchers catalogued 160 or so TCR beta chains as cytomegalovirus-associated. Later findings reportedly placed an Asian-associated ancestry cluster below the approximately 670-donor mean for N-insertions.

These donors counted as nominally healthy when sampled, but unrecorded immune exposures were likely. The PCR employed 60 Vbeta primers together with 13 Jbeta primers. Measured with immunoSEQ multiplex PCR; TCRdb has only the in-frame clones, and not every one. The sample consists of hundreds of thousands of clones, 70% to 90% of them appearing once. The CDR3 sequence is 13 residues long. Looked up from germline, CDR1 is SGHTS and CDR2 is YDEGEE. Trimming took 2 bases from V and 2 from J, leaving 8 bases between them. Of note for this clone: Antigen unknown.

The TCR sequence derives from a girl aged 2-10 years in good health and CMV-seronegative. The J gene is TRBJ2-7, the V gene TRBV5-8; a weak D match, TRBD1 (6 bases). Sequenced material: PBMCs. The chain's CDR3 is CASSLGTTYEQYF. In DNA form, the CDR3 reads TGTGCCAGCAGCTTAGGGACAACCTACGAGCAGTACTTC.